This T cell receptor beta chain came from a study of blood T cell repertoires in COVID-19. Study-level information: Sample material is recorded as cDNA or gDNA derived from T cells, B-cell-depleted T cells, or PBMCs.

The germline V gene encodes CDR1 SGHKS and CDR2 YYEKEE (reference sequence). There are 14 residues in the CDR3. The V and J ends lost 4 bases and 4 bases respectively, with 9 bases between them. Libraries were prepared by immunoSEQ multiplex PCR; TCRdb keeps only in-frame clonotypes and omits some of them. The data show over 150,000 clones, roughly 86% seen once. Seattle patients were enrolled while actively infected and followed longitudinally. The sequencing input was peripheral blood. V usage is TRBV5-5 and J usage is TRBJ1-6; tentatively, D is TRBD1 (6 bases). The receptor was derived from a woman of 80 years or more with COVID-19, enrolled during active disease. CDR3 in amino acids: CASSPGEYNSPLHF. In nucleotides, the CDR3 is TGTGCCAGCAGCCCAGGGGAGTATAATTCACCCCTCCACTTT.